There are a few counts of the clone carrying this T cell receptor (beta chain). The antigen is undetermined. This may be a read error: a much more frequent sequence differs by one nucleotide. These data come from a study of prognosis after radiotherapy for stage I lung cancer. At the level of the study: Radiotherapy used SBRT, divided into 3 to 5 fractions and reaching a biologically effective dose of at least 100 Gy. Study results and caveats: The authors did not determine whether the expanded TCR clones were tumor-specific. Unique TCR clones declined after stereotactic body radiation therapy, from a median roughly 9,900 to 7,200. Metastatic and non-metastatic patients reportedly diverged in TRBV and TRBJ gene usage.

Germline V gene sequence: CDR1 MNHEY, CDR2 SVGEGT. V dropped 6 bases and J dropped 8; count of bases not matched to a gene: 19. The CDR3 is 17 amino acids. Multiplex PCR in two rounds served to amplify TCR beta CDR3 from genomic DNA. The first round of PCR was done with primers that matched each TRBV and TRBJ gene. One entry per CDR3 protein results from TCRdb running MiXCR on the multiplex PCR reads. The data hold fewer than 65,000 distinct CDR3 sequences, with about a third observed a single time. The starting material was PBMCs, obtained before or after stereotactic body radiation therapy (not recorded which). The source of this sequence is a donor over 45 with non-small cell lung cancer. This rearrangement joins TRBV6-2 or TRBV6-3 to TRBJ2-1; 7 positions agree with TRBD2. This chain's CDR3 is CASRPCGPAGKGDEQFF. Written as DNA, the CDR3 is TGTGCCAGCAGGCCTTGTGGGCCAGCGGGGAAAGGCGATGAGCAGTTCTTC.